Below, one TCR beta chain is given with its context. The sample holds a few counts of this clone. What this receptor recognizes is not known. Base qualities are not at hand, and no much larger clone is one base apart. The record originates from a study of blood T cell repertoires in COVID-19 (dated by TCRdb to 2018 to 2020). Background on the whole study: The collaborator samples originated in the United States, Italy and Spain and spanned the acute and convalescent phases of COVID-19. Nearly every sample came with metadata listing a de-identified subject ID, COVID-19 status, age in years and sex. Where available, HLA class I and class II types were obtained from metadata supplied by the sample provider rather than from assay-based typing. A freely available public database, intended as a resource for researchers studying the immune response to SARS-CoV-2, is where the repertoires were released. Subjects who had been exposed to COVID-19, were actively infected with it, or had recovered from it provided the deeply sampled blood TCRbeta repertoires that made up the dataset. The samples were drawn from the first 160 participants of the ongoing ImmuneRACE study and from 950 to 1,500 subjects provided by 6 global collaborators. The material from the prospective study consisted of cDNA or gDNA derived from T cells, B-cell-depleted T cells, or PBMCs. Broad study findings and their caveats: Clinical and demographic metadata were provided uncurated, with the amount varying by source and participant.

Enrolling through a virtual design, the prospective study's participants ranged in age from roughly 18 to 95 years and lived across 20 to 30 United States geographic areas. To assign participants to cohorts, the prospective study relied on clinical history that participants themselves reported in a screening survey and a study questionnaire. In the prospective study, whole blood, serum and a nasopharyngeal or oropharyngeal swab were collected from each participant by mobile phlebotomists. Participants in the prospective study had the option to provide additional blood draws and questionnaires over a roughly two-month period. Before DNA extraction, blood samples from the prospective study were shipped at room temperature or frozen. TCRbeta CDR3 regions were amplified from genomic DNA using the immunoSEQ Assay, a bias-controlled multiplex PCR. The authors processed their data as follows. Nucleated cell counts per sample were estimated from amplification of reference gene primers within the assay. To quantify the absolute abundance of each unique TCRbeta CDR3 rearrangement, sequence reads were collapsed and filtered. For each sample, productive Simpson clonality was calculated by taking the square root of Simpson's diversity index across productive rearrangements. TCRdb re-hosts the immuneACCESS table, in-frame sequences only. Its copies lack some clones; in the studies checked, an unresolved V gene accounts for under half of them, and the cause for the rest is not known. V and J calls and clone size are given by that table; D and trimming were obtained from the DNA. This sample holds roughly 430,000 clones; around 90% were observed only once. The top ten hold around 2.1% of the sample.

The TCR was taken from a woman in her thirties or forties with acute COVID-19. The sequenced sample was PBMCs or T cells enriched from blood (not recorded which).

The CDR3 protein sequence reads: CATSRPGTPQETQYF. At the DNA level, the sequence is TGTGCCACCAGCAGACCGGGGACACCTCAAGAGACCCAGTACTTC. The chain employs TRBV15 and TRBJ2-5; D gene: possibly TRBD1, on 6 matching bases. The V end loses 2 bases and the J end loses 2 bases, and a stretch of 12 bases separates them. CDR1 is given as LNHNV and CDR2 as YYDKDF, both from the germline V gene (reference sequence). Counted from cysteine to phenylalanine, this CDR3 has 15 amino acids. Only the CDR3 part of the read is kept: 45 bases, read in frame from the first base.